The 10 T cell receptor beta chains in this list originate from one sample, sequenced in a study of cytomegalovirus exposure and HLA in healthy donors. Researchers ran the PCR with 60 Vbeta and 13 Jbeta primers. TCRdb's table, derived via immunoSEQ multiplex PCR, lists solely in-frame clones and lacks some. The sample includes around 150,000 clones, roughly 85% seen only once; the top ten take around 0.89%. The specimen was PBMCs. Receptors were obtained from a woman between 45 and 60 years old in good health and CMV-seropositive.

The chain recombines TRBV9 with TRBJ1-2; 7 bases fit TRBD1. The CDR3 has 15 amino acids. Germline V lookup: CDR1 SGDLS, CDR2 YYNGEE. V was clipped by 5 bases and J by 2 bases; unmatched bases: 9. The CDR3 nucleotides read TGTGCCAGCAGTCCGACAGGGAGTATCAACTATGGCTACACCTTC. This encodes CASSPTGSINYGYTF.

There are a few counts of this clone. The rearrangement joins TRBV7-9 to TRBJ2-1, with D tentatively TRBD1 (5 bases). Germline V gene lookup returns CDR1 SEHNR and CDR2 FQNEAQ (reference sequence). With 6 bases removed from V and 7 bases from J, the gap between germline ends came to 16 bases. The CDR3 runs to 14 residues. The CDR3 here is CASSSYPGLNEQFF. CDR3 sequence (DNA): TGTGCCAGCAGTTCCTACCCAGGGCTAAATGAGCAGTTCTTC.

This clone was recorded only once. This rearrangement joins TRBV27 to TRBJ2-3, with TRBD2 matching over 8 bases. Germline trimming cut 5 bases from V and 2 bases from J; bases unmatched to any gene: 12. CDR3 length: 17 residues. Germline assignment: CDR1 MNHEY and CDR2 SMNVEV (reference sequence). CDR3 sequence: CASSRSPGLVITDTQYF. CDR3 nucleotide sequence: TGTGCCAGCAGTAGGTCTCCGGGACTAGTAATCACAGATACGCAGTATTTT.

V usage is TRBV5-5 and J usage is TRBJ2-7; D is unclear. The CDR3 is 13 residues long. Germline-derived CDR1 and CDR2 are SGHKS and YYEKEE (reference sequence). The V end lost 4 bases, the J end lost 3 bases, and 11 bases lay between the germline ends. CDR3 amino acids: CASSLRVVYEQYF. In DNA, the CDR3 is TGTGCCAGCAGCCTCCGGGTTGTCTACGAGCAGTACTTC. The complete variable domain, with remaining parts taken from reference TRBV5-5 and TRBJ2-7, reads DAGVTQSPTHLIKTRGQQVTLRCSPISGHKSVSWYQQVLGQGPQFIFQYYEKEERGRGNFPDRFSARQFPNYSSELNVNALLLGDSALYLCASSLRVVYEQYFGPGTRLTVT.

This sequence joins TRBV9 and TRBJ2-7, with no clear D. V was cut by 0 bases and J by 5 bases, with 9 bases left in between. Germline V lookup: CDR1 SGDLS, CDR2 YYNGEE. The CDR3 extends over 13 amino acids. CDR3 nucleotide sequence: TGTGCCAGCAGCGTAGGACAACCGGACGAGCAGTACTTC. This codes for CASSVGQPDEQYF.

The chain carries TRBV2 and TRBJ2-5; 9 nucleotides align to TRBD1. Trimming took 8 bases from V and 0 from J; bases not matched to a gene: 4. There are 14 residues in the CDR3. Germline lookup yields CDR1 SNHLY and CDR2 FYNNEI. The CDR3 region is CASSGTGNQETQYF. As DNA, the CDR3 is TGTGCCAGCTCCGGGACAGGGAACCAAGAGACCCAGTACTTC.

The rearrangement links TRBV7-9 to TRBJ1-2; the match to TRBD1 covers 12 bases. J lost 4 bases, V lost 1 base, and 4 bases had no gene match. Germline CDR1 reads SEHNR; CDR2 reads FQNEAQ (reference sequence). CDR3 size: 16 residues. The CDR3, as DNA: TGTGCCAGCAGCTTAGGGGGACAGGGGGCTAGCTATGGCTACACCTTC. Translating gives CASSLGGQGASYGYTF.

The chain is built from TRBV30 and TRBJ1-2; D perhaps matches TRBD1 (6 bases). CDR3 length: 13 residues. Germline V CDR1 and CDR2: GTSNPN, SVGIG (reference sequence). V was shortened by 4 bases and J by 2 bases, with 11 bases between the two germline ends. The CDR3 loop is CAWTGQGNYGYTF. DNA for the CDR3: TGTGCCTGGACTGGGCAGGGGAACTATGGCTACACCTTC.

The chain couples TRBV18 to TRBJ2-5; D is unresolved. CDR1 is KGHSH, CDR2 LQKENI, per germline. The CDR3 covers 13 residues. The V and J ends lost 2 bases and 5 bases respectively, with 9 bases between them. The CDR3 is CASSPNLRETQYF. CDR3 coding DNA: TGTGCCAGCTCACCAAACCTCCGGGAGACCCAGTACTTC.

A few counts support this clone. The rearrangement links TRBV21-1 to TRBJ2-7; the D call TRBD2 from the table was never checked on the DNA. TRBV21-1 is noted as a pseudogene. The CDR3 sequence is 15 residues long. The CDR3 loop is CASSKQGGTEYEQYF. As DNA, the CDR3 is TGTGCCAGCAGCAAACAGGGCGGGACCGAGTACGAGCAGTACTTC.